These 25 T cell receptor beta chains were all obtained from the same sample, sequenced in a study of response to subunit inactivated influenza vaccine. TCRdb used MiXCR to reprocess the RT-PCR reads, holding one entry per CDR3 protein. The table has more than 500,000 distinct CDR3 sequences, over 9% seen once; the top ten hold 9.5% to 12%. The same data also contributed to another study, on T cells expressing NK-cell markers. That source notes: A 5'RACE template switching approach incorporating UMIs was used to make TCR beta cDNA.

This material consisted of PBMCs from blood, taken on the day of vaccination. These receptors came from a man in his forties or fifties who received an inactivated influenza vaccine.

This chain uses TRBV28 with TRBJ1-4; 7 positions agree with TRBD1. With V trimmed by 5 bases and J by 7 bases, 7 bases remained unmatched. This CDR3 has 14 residues. Germline V lookup: CDR1 MDHEN, CDR2 SYDVKM. The CDR3 nucleotides are TGTGCCAGCAGTCGACAGGGTGGAAGTGAAAAACTGTTTTTT. Translating gives CASSRQGGSEKLFF. Based on the CDR3 plus reference TRBV28 and TRBJ1-4, the full variable domain is DVKVTQSSRYLVKRTGEKVFLECVQDMDHENMFWYRQDPGLGLRLIYFSYDVKMKEKGDIPEGYSVSREKKERFSLILESASTNQTSMYLCASSRQGGSEKLFFGSGTQLSVL.

The chain employs TRBV5-1 and TRBJ2-2; TRBD1 matches 7 bases. The CDR3 spans 15 residues. CDR1 and CDR2 from the germline V gene are SGHRS and YFSETQ. The J segment lost 6 bases and the V segment lost 4 bases, leaving 9 bases of the junction unmatched. The CDR3 is CASSIDRVWSGELFF. CDR3 nucleotide sequence: TGCGCCAGCAGCATAGACAGGGTCTGGTCCGGGGAGCTGTTTTTT.

The chain joins TRBV19 to TRBJ1-1; a possible D gene is TRBD1 (5 bases). This CDR3 spans 14 amino acids. Trimming cost V 1 base and J 5 bases, with 11 bases left between them. The germline V gene has CDR1 LNHDA and CDR2 SQIVND (reference sequence). This CDR3 is CASSIASGGTEAFF. CDR3 nucleotides: TGTGCCAGTAGTATAGCATCGGGGGGGACTGAAGCTTTCTTT.

The V gene is TRBV12-3 or TRBV12-4, the J gene TRBJ1-5, with D possibly being TRBD1 (6 bases). The CDR3 sequence is 16 residues long. Trimming pared 4 bases from V and 0 bases from J, leaving 13 bases between. The CDR3 here is CASSSPGAYSNQPQHF. DNA of the CDR3: TGTGCCAGCAGTTCACCGGGGGCGTATAGCAATCAGCCCCAGCATTTT.

This clonotype was recorded many times. This chain's CDR3 is CAAGTSGRSLENEQFF. CDR3 bases: TGTGCCGCGGGGACTAGCGGGAGAAGTTTGGAAAATGAGCAGTTCTTC. The chain recombines TRBV5-4 with TRBJ2-1; 14 bases align to TRBD2. This CDR3 is built from 16 residues. Germline CDR1 reads SGHNT; CDR2 reads YYREEE (reference sequence). Germline trimming cut 10 bases from V and 7 bases from J; bases unmatched to any gene: 13.

The sample holds a few counts of this clonotype. V gene TRBV5-1 combines with J gene TRBJ2-1; no clear D. Germline lookup yields CDR1 SGHRS and CDR2 YFSETQ. The CDR3 runs to 16 residues. Deletions cut 0 bases from V and 6 bases from J, with 16 bases between. The CDR3 here is CASSLDSPEGANEQFF. The CDR3 region has the DNA TGCGCCAGCAGCTTGGATAGCCCCGAAGGTGCCAATGAGCAGTTCTTC.

This chain links TRBV12-3 or TRBV12-4 with TRBJ1-1; possible D gene TRBD1, 6 bases. CDR3 length: 14 amino acids. Between the trimmed V and J ends, which lost 0 bases and 6 bases, there was a span of 11 bases. The CDR3 coding sequence is TGTGCCAGCAGTTTAGCCCCGACAGGCTCTGAAGCTTTCTTT. Translating gives CASSLAPTGSEAFF.

This clonotype appeared a few times. The chain links TRBV12-3 or TRBV12-4 to TRBJ1-6; D gene unclear. Trimming stripped 3 bases from V and 10 bases from J, with 16 bases between. This CDR3 contains 15 residues. CDR3 region: CASSFSRTLGSPLHF. The CDR3, as DNA: TGTGCCAGCAGTTTCTCACGCACCCTCGGGTCACCCCTCCACTTT.

This clonotype was recorded many times. This rearrangement joins TRBV3-1 to TRBJ1-3; maybe TRBD1 (6 bases). Germline V CDR1 and CDR2: LGHDT, YNNKEL (reference sequence). The CDR3 sequence is 15 residues long. V lost 1 base to trimming and J lost 0 bases, with 7 bases between them. In DNA, the CDR3 is TGTGCCAGCAGCCAAGCAGGGGTCTCTGGAAACACCATATATTTT. This encodes CASSQAGVSGNTIYF.

This chain uses TRBV6-4 with TRBJ2-3, with D possibly called TRBD1 or TRBD2 (5 bases each). The length of the CDR3 is 14 residues. Germline lookup yields CDR1 MRHNA and CDR2 SNTAGT. Trimming shortened V by 5 bases and J by 6 bases, and 15 bases separated the two germline ends. The CDR3 DNA reads as TGTGCCAGCAGTCCTGGGACCGAGGGTGATACGCAGTATTTT. It translates to CASSPGTEGDTQYF.

This clonotype was seen a handful of times. The chain has TRBV12-3 or TRBV12-4 and TRBJ2-1, with 10 bases identical to TRBD1. This CDR3 region has 19 residues. The V segment lost 6 bases and the J segment 7 bases; nucleotides outside the gene matches: 21. CDR3: CASSPPGQGMSGSGNEQFF. DNA for the CDR3: TGTGCCAGCAGCCCCCCGGGACAGGGGATGTCGGGATCAGGGAATGAGCAGTTCTTC.

This clonotype was counted a few times. The V and J genes are TRBV7-2 and TRBJ2-1, with TRBD2 matching over 7 bases. This CDR3 spans 18 amino acids. Germline values: CDR1 SGHTA, CDR2 FQGNSA. The V gene end was trimmed by 0 bases and the J gene end by 3 bases; junction bases not matched to a gene: 11. CDR3 loop: CASSLATSARIDYNEQFF. The CDR3, as DNA: TGTGCCAGCAGCTTAGCCACTAGCGCCAGAATTGACTACAATGAGCAGTTCTTC.

The V call is TRBV20-1, the J call TRBJ1-1; 8 bases agree with TRBD1. With 4 bases clipped from V and 0 bases from J, the junction kept 10 bases outside the gene matches. CDR1 is DFQATT, CDR2 SNEGSKA, per germline (reference sequence). The length of the CDR3 is 16 residues. CDR3 DNA: TGCAGTGCTACTGCCCGGGACAGGTCCATGAACACTGAAGCTTTCTTT. Protein sequence: CSATARDRSMNTEAFF.

There are a few counts of this clonotype. The CDR3 sequence is CATSGGNEQFF. In nucleotides, the CDR3 is TGTGCCACCAGTGGGGGCAATGAGCAGTTCTTC. The rearrangement links TRBV24-1 to TRBJ2-1; D ambiguous. The CDR3 spans 11 residues. Trimming pared 5 bases from V and 6 bases from J, leaving 4 bases between. Germline-derived CDR1 and CDR2 are KGHDR and SFDVKD.

This clonotype was detected many times. The CDR3 nucleotides read TGCGCCAGCAGCGCTTTGATTCGCGCGGGCGGCACAGATACGCAGTATTTT. It specifies CASSALIRAGGTDTQYF. The rearrangement uses TRBV5-1 and TRBJ2-3, with TRBD2 as a possible D gene (5 bases). This CDR3 is 17 amino acids long. Germline values: CDR1 SGHRS, CDR2 YFSETQ. The V end was cut by 4 bases, the J end by 1 base, with 19 bases between.

This clonotype was recorded a few times. V is TRBV7-2 and J is TRBJ2-1; TRBD2 matches 15 bases. The length of the CDR3 is 18 residues. Germline V gene sequence: CDR1 SGHTA, CDR2 FQGNSA. V lost 2 bases, J lost 6 bases, and 8 bases stayed unmatched. The CDR3: CASSLPNRGLAGGNEQFF. The CDR3 nucleotides read TGTGCCAGCAGCTTACCTAATCGGGGACTAGCGGGAGGCAATGAGCAGTTCTTC.

Ten or more counts support this clonotype. The chain uses TRBV20-1 and TRBJ2-5; 7 positions match TRBD1. The length of the CDR3 is 14 residues. Trimming cost V 2 bases and J 1 base; bases outside gene matches: 4. The V gene's germline CDR1 is DFQATT and CDR2 SNEGSKA (reference sequence). The CDR3 sequence is CSARSRDSQETQYF. For the CDR3, the DNA is TGCAGTGCTAGATCCCGGGACAGCCAAGAGACCCAGTACTTC.

The chain combines TRBV20-1 with TRBJ2-7, with D maybe TRBD2 (5 bases). The CDR3 loop spans 14 amino acids. Germline CDR1 is DFQATT and CDR2 is SNEGSKA (reference sequence). The germline V and J ends were trimmed by 1 base and 2 bases, with 12 bases remaining between them. DNA of the CDR3: TGCAGTGCTAGAGGTGGCGGGCCCCCCTACGAGCAGTACTTC. It translates to CSARGGGPPYEQYF.

As concerns this clonotype: Its ends do not fully match the called genes, so a read error is possible. The chain has TRBV7-9 and TRBJ2-7, with 9 bases matching TRBD2. The CDR3 is 15 amino acids. CDR1 and CDR2 (germline): SEHNR, FQNEAQ (reference sequence). The CDR3 protein is CASSHLSGSSYEQYF. The CDR3 bases are TGTGCTAGCAGCCATCTTAGCGGGAGCTCCTACGAGCAGTACTTC.

This clonotype was counted many times. The chain joins TRBV4-1 to TRBJ2-1; TRBD2 agrees at 11 bases. V lost 3 bases to trimming and J lost 8 bases; unmatched junction nucleotides: 9. This CDR3 region has 16 residues. CDR1 is MGHRA, CDR2 YSYEKL, per germline. The chain's CDR3 is CASSQIFSGGAYEQFF. The CDR3 bases are TGCGCCAGCAGCCAGATTTTTAGCGGGGGGGCCTATGAGCAGTTCTTC.

This clonotype has at least ten counts. This CDR3 reads CSVEKGMETQYF. In nucleotides, the CDR3 is TGCAGCGTTGAAAAGGGGATGGAGACCCAGTACTTC. The chain carries TRBV29-1 and TRBJ2-5, with D perhaps TRBD1 (5 bases). CDR1 and CDR2 from the germline V gene are SQVTM and ANQGSEA. The V gene lost 2 bases and the J gene lost 5 bases, with 9 bases spanning the gap. This CDR3 has 12 amino acids.

The table lists this clonotype with a few counts. J is TRBJ1-1 and V is TRBV6-5; 8 bases agree with TRBD1. Germline V lookup: CDR1 MNHEY, CDR2 SVGAGI. The V gene end was trimmed by 2 bases and the J gene end by 4 bases; junction bases not matched to a gene: 6. This CDR3 comprises 15 residues. CDR3 in DNA: TGTGCCAGCAGTTACGAACAGGGGGGGAGCACTGAAGCTTTCTTT. Translation gives CASSYEQGGSTEAFF.

This clonotype turned up a few times. The chain couples TRBV28 to TRBJ2-2, with 10 bases that match TRBD2. Per germline, CDR1 MDHEN and CDR2 SYDVKM. The CDR3 loop spans 17 amino acids. Trimming cost V 2 bases and J 3 bases; bases outside gene matches: 6. CDR3: CASSLQAGGPHTGELFF. In DNA, the CDR3 is TGTGCCAGCAGTTTACAAGCGGGAGGGCCGCACACCGGGGAGCTGTTTTTT.

V and J are TRBV20-1 and TRBJ2-7; D could derive from TRBD1 or TRBD2 (5 bases each). This CDR3 contains 11 residues. The V gene lost 6 bases and the J gene lost 6 bases, with 12 bases spanning the gap. Germline values: CDR1 DFQATT, CDR2 SNEGSKA (reference sequence). CDR3 in amino acids: CSARESLEQYF. CDR3 coding DNA: TGCAGTGCCAGGGAGTCACTCGAGCAGTACTTC.

This clonotype showed up just a few times. The V call is TRBV27, the J call TRBJ2-1, with D uncertain. With 5 bases removed from V and 0 bases from J, the gap between germline ends came to 11 bases. The germline gives CDR1 MNHEY, CDR2 SMNVEV (reference sequence). This CDR3 is built from 15 residues. As DNA, the CDR3 is TGTGCCAGCAGTCCCCGGCCCCGCTCCTACAATGAGCAGTTCTTC. Translation: CASSPRPRSYNEQFF.